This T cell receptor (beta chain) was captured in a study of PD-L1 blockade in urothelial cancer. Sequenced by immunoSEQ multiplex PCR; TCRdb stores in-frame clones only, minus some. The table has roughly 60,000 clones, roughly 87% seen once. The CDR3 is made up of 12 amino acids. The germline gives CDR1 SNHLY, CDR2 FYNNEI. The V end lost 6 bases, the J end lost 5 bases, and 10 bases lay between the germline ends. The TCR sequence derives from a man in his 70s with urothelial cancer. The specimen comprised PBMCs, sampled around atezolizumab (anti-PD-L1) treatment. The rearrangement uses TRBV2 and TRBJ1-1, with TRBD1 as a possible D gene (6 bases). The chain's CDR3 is CASRQGETEAFF. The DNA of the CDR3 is TGTGCCAGCAGACAGGGAGAGACTGAAGCTTTCTTT.